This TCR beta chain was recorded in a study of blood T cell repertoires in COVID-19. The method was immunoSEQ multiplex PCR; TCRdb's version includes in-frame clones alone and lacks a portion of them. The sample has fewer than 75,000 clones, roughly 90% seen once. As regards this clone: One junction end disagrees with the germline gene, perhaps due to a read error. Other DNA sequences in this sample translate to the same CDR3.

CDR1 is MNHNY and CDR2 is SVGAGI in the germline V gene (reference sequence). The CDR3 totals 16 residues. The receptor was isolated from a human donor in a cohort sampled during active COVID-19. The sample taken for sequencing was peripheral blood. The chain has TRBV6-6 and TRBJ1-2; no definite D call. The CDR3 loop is CASSYTLRARDGGYTF. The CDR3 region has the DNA TGTGCCAGCAGTTACACGCTAAGGGCTCGGGATGGTGGCTACACCTTT.